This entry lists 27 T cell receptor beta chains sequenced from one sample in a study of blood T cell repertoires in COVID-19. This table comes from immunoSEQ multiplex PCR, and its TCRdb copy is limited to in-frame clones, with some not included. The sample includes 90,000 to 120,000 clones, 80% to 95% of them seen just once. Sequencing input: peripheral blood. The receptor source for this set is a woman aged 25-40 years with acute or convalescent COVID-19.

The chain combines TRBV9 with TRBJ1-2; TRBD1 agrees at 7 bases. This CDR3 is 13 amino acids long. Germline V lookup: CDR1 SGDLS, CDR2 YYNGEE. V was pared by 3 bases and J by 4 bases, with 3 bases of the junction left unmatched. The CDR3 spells CASSGQGPYGYTF. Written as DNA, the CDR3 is TGTGCCAGCAGCGGACAGGGCCCCTATGGCTACACCTTC.

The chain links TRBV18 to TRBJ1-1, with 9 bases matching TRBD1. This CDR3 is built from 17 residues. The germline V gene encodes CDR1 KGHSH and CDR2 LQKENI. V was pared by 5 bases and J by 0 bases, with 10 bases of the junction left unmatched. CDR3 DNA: TGTGCCAGCTCAACAGGGACAGGGCAGATAATGAACACTGAAGCTTTCTTT. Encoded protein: CASSTGTGQIMNTEAFF.

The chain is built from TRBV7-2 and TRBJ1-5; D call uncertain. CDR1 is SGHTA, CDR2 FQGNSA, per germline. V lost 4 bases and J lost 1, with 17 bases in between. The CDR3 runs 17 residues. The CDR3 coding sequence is TGTGCCAGCAGCTCCGGCCCGCGGGCGGCAAGCAATCAGCCCCAGCATTTT. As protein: CASSSGPRAASNQPQHF.

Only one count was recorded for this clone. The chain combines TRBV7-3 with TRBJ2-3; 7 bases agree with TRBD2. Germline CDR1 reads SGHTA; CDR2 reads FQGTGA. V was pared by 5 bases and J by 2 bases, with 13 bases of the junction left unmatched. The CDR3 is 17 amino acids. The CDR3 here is CASSRLRPGGFTDTQYF. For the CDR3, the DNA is TGTGCCAGCAGCCGTCTTAGGCCGGGAGGCTTCACAGATACGCAGTATTTT.

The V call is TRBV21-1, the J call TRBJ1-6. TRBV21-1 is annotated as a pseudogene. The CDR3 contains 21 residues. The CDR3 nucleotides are TGTGCCAGCAGCAAAGATTCCCAGAGCCGCTACATCCGGGACTATAATTCACCCCTCCACTTT. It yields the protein CASSKDSQSRYIRDYNSPLHF.

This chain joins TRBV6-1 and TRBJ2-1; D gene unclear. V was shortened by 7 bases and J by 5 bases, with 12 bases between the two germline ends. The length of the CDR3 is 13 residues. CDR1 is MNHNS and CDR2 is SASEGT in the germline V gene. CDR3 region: CASISYTHNEQFF. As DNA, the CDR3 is TGTGCCAGCATATCGTACACCCACAATGAGCAGTTCTTC.

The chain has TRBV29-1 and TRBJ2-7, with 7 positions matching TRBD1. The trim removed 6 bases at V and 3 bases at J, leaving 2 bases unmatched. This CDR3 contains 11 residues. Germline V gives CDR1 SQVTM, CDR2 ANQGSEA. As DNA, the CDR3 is TGCAGCGTGGCAGGGGGCTACGAGCAGTACTTC. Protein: CSVAGGYEQYF.

CDR3 in DNA: TGTGCCAGCAGTTTGGTTCTGGGCTTTACTCAGCCCCAGCATTTT. Translated, it gives CASSLVLGFTQPQHF. This chain joins TRBV28 and TRBJ1-5, with D uncertain. CDR1 is MDHEN and CDR2 is SYDVKM in the germline V gene. This CDR3 comprises 15 residues. V was pared by 3 bases and J by 6 bases, with 15 bases between.

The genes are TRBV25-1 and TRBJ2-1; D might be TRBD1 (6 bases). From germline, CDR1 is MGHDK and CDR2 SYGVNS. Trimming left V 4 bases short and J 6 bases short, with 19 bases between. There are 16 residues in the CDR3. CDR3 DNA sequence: TGTGCCAGCAGTGGCCCCGGGACATTGGGGACCAATGAGCAGTTCTTC. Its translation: CASSGPGTLGTNEQFF.

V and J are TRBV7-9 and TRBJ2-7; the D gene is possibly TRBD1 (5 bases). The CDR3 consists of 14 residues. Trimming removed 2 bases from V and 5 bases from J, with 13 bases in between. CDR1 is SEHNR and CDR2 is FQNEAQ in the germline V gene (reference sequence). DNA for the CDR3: TGTGCCAGCAGCTTATCCCCAGGGTATGACGAGCAGTACTTC. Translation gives CASSLSPGYDEQYF.

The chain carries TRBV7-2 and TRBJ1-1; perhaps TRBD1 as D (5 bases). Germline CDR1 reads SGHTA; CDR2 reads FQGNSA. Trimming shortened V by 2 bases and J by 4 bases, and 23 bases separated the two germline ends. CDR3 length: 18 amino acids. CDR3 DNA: TGTGCCAGCAGCTTAAGACGGGCAGGGAGGGAGCCGGGCACTGAAGCTTTCTTT. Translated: CASSLRRAGREPGTEAFF.

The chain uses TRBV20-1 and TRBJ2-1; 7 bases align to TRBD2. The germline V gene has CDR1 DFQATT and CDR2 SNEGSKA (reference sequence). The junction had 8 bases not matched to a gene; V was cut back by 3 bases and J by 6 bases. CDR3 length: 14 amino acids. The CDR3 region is CSASHSWGGNEQFF. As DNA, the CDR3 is TGCAGTGCTAGTCATTCCTGGGGGGGCAATGAGCAGTTCTTC.

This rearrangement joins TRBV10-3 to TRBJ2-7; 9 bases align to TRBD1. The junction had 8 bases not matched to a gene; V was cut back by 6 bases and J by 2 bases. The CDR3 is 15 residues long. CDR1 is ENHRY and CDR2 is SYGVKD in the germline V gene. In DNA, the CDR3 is TGTGCCATCAGGGGTGACAGGGGGTCGACCTACGAGCAGTACTTC. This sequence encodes CAIRGDRGSTYEQYF.

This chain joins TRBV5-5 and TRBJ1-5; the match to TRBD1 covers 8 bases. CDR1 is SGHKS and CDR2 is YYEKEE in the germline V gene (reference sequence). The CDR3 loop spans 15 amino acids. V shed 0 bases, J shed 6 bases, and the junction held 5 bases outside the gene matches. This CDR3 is CASSLASTGGQPQHF. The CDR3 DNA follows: TGTGCCAGCAGCTTGGCCAGCACAGGGGGTCAGCCCCAGCATTTT.

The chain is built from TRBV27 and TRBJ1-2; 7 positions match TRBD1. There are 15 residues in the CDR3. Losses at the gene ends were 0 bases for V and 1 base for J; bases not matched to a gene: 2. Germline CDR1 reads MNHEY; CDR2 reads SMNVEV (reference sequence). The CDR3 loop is CASSLSWDSNYGYTF. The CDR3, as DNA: TGTGCCAGCAGTTTATCGTGGGACAGTAACTATGGCTACACCTTC.

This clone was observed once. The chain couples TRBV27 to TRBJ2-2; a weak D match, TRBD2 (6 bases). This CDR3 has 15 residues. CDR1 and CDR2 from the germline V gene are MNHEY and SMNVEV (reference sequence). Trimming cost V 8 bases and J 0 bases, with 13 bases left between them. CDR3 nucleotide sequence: TGTGCCAGCCGGGGGAGGTTCGCGAACACCGGGGAGCTGTTTTTT. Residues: CASRGRFANTGELFF.

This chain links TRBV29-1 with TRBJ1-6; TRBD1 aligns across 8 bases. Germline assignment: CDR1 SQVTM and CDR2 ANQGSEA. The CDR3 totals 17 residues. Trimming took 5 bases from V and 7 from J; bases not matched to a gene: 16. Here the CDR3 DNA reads TGCAGCGTTAAAAACTCCCGATGGACAGGGCGAAATTCACCCCTCCACTTT. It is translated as CSVKNSRWTGRNSPLHF.

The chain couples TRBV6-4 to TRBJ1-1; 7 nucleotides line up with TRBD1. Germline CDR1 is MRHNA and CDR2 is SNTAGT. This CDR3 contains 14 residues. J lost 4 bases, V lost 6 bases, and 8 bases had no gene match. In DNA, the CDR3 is TGTGCCAGCAGGGACACCGACAGGGCCACTGAAGCTTTCTTT. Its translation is CASRDTDRATEAFF.

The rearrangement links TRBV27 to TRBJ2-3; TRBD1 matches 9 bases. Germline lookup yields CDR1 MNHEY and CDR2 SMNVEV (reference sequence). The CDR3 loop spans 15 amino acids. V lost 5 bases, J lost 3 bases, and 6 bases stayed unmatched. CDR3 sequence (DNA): TGTGCCAGCAGTCACGGACAGGGGTCTACAGATACGCAGTATTTT. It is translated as CASSHGQGSTDTQYF.

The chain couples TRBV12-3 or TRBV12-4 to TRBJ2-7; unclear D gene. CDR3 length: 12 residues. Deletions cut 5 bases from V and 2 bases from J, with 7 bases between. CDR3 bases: TGTGCCAGCAGTCCCCACACCTACGAGCAGTACTTC. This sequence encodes CASSPHTYEQYF.

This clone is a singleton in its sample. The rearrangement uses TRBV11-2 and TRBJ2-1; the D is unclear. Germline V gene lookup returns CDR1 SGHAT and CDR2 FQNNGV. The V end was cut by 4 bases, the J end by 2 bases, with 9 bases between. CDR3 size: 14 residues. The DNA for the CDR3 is TGTGCCAGCAGCTCTGGGCGTACCTACAATGAGCAGTTCTTC. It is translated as CASSSGRTYNEQFF.

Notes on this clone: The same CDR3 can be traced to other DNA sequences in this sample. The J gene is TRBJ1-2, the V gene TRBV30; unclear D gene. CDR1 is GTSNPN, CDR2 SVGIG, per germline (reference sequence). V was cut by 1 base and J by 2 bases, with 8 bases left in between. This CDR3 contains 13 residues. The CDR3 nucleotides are TGTGCCTGGAGTGAGGGAGGCAACTATGGCTACACCTTC. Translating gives CAWSEGGNYGYTF.

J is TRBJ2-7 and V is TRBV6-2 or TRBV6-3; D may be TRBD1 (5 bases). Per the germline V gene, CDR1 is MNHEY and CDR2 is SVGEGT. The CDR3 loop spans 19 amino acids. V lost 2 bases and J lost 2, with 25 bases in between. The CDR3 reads CASSYPPQGRVMETYEQYF. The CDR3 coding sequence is TGTGCCAGCAGTTACCCGCCCCAGGGAAGGGTCATGGAGACCTACGAGCAGTACTTC.

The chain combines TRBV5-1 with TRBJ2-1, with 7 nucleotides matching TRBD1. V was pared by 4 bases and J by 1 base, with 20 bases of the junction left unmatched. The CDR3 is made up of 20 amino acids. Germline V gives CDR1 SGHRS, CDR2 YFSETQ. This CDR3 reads CASSALVGGQGVRSYNEQFF. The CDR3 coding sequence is TGCGCCAGCAGCGCCCTCGTGGGCGGGCAGGGGGTAAGGTCCTACAATGAGCAGTTCTTC.

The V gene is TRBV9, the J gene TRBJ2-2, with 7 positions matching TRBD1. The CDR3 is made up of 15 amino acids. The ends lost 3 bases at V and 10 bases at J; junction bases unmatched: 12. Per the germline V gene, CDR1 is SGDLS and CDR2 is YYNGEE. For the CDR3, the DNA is TGTGCCAGCAGCGGAGCCCTAACAGGGGACGAGGAGCTGTTTTTT. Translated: CASSGALTGDEELFF. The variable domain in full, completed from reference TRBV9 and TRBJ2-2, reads DSGVTQTPKHLITATGQRVTLRCSPRSGDLSVYWYQQSLDQGLQFLIQYYNGEERAKGNILERFSAQQFPDLHSELNLSSLELGDSALYFCASSGALTGDEELFFGEGSRLTVL.

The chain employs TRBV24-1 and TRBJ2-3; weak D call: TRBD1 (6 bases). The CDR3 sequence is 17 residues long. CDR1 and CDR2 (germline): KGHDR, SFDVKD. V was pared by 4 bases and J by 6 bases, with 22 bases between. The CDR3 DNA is TGTGCCACCAGTGACACGGCGGTGGTAGGACAGATTGATACGCAGTATTTT. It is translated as CATSDTAVVGQIDTQYF.

The CDR3 sequence: CSASGLGLAGGHEQFF. In DNA, the CDR3 is TGCAGTGCTAGTGGATTGGGCCTAGCGGGGGGGCATGAGCAGTTCTTC. The chain joins TRBV20-1 to TRBJ2-1, with 12 bases matching TRBD2. This CDR3 contains 16 residues. V was pared by 3 bases and J by 8 bases, with 11 bases of the junction left unmatched. Germline V gene sequence: CDR1 DFQATT, CDR2 SNEGSKA (reference sequence).